The present T cell receptor beta chain was sequenced within a study of blood T cell repertoires in COVID-19. The assay was immunoSEQ multiplex PCR, and TCRdb's table has in-frame clones only and misses some. The table lists under 200,000 clones, about 88% of them singletons. The clonotype was recovered from a woman aged 80 or older in a cohort sampled during active or convalescent COVID-19. Specimen: peripheral blood.

In nucleotides, the CDR3 is TGTGCCAGCAGCCATCCCTCCAGAGGCTACACCTTC. The encoded protein is CASSHPSRGYTF. V and J are TRBV5-4 and TRBJ1-2; D gene ambiguous. Germline values: CDR1 SGHNT, CDR2 YYREEE (reference sequence). Trimming left V 4 bases short and J 8 bases short, with 12 bases between. The CDR3 is made up of 12 amino acids.